These 14 T cell receptor beta chains came from one sample sequenced in a study of blood T cell repertoires in COVID-19. Here immunoSEQ multiplex PCR was the method, and the copy in TCRdb shows in-frame clones only, minus some. The sample records over 150,000 clones, almost 85% being singletons. What was sequenced was peripheral blood. These TCRs come from a young man with active or convalescent COVID-19.

The rearrangement joins TRBV6-5 to TRBJ1-6; TRBD1 agrees at 7 bases. The CDR3 spans 15 residues. V gave up 6 bases and J gave up 9 bases; unmatched junction bases: 11. In germline, CDR1 is MNHEY, CDR2 SVGAGI. The CDR3 loop is CASSPTGAKGSPLHF. The DNA of the CDR3 is TGTGCCAGCAGCCCCACAGGGGCCAAGGGTTCACCCCTCCACTTT.

The rearrangement links TRBV7-2 to TRBJ2-5, with D unclear. V shed 2 bases and J shed 4 bases, with 11 bases lying between them. This CDR3 is built from 14 residues. Germline values: CDR1 SGHTA, CDR2 FQGNSA. The CDR3 DNA reads TGTGCCAGCAGCTTATCAGGCCTTGGAGAGACCCAGTACTTC. Its protein is CASSLSGLGETQYF.

The J gene is TRBJ2-1, the V gene TRBV4-1, with 10 positions matching TRBD1. The V segment lost 1 base and the J segment 16 bases; nucleotides outside the gene matches: 10. This CDR3 region has 14 residues. Germline CDR1 reads MGHRA; CDR2 reads YSYEKL. CDR3 in amino acids: CASSQVELGQGVFF. The CDR3 coding sequence is TGCGCCAGCAGCCAAGTGGAGTTAGGACAGGGGGTTTTCTTC.

The gene calls are TRBV3-1 (or the pseudogene TRBV3-2) and TRBJ2-5; no reliable D call. V lost 0 bases and J lost 9, with 8 bases in between. CDR1 is LGHDT, CDR2 YNNKEL, per germline (reference sequence). The CDR3 covers 12 residues. DNA of the CDR3: TGTGCCAGCAGCCAAGATCTTCCGGCCCAGTACTTC. Its protein is CASSQDLPAQYF.

This clone has just one count. V usage is TRBV7-9 and J usage is TRBJ1-4, with 9 bases aligning to TRBD1. Germline loops: CDR1 SEHNR, CDR2 FQNEAQ (reference sequence). After removal of 11 bases from V and 8 bases from J, the junction contained 12 bases not matched to a gene. CDR3 length: 14 amino acids. The CDR3 here is CASIKQGAGEKLFF. The CDR3 DNA reads TGTGCCTCCATCAAACAGGGGGCTGGGGAAAAACTGTTTTTT.

This chain joins TRBV12-3 or TRBV12-4 and TRBJ2-7; the match to TRBD1 covers 8 bases. The V and J ends lost 5 bases and 6 bases, in that order; junction bases with no gene match: 3. The CDR3 has 12 amino acids. The CDR3 region has the DNA TGTGCCAGCAGTCCAGGGGGCCGCGAGCAGTACTTC. Translation gives CASSPGGREQYF.

The V call is TRBV15, the J call TRBJ1-5; D remains ambiguous. The V end lost 3 bases, the J end lost 0 bases, and 12 bases lay between the germline ends. The CDR3 spans 16 residues. CDR1 is LNHNV and CDR2 is YYDKDF in the germline V gene (reference sequence). The DNA for the CDR3 is TGTGCCACCAGCAGGGTGCAGAGGGATAGCAATCAGCCCCAGCATTTT. Amino acid sequence: CATSRVQRDSNQPQHF.

The V call is TRBV11-3, the J call TRBJ2-1; 9 positions agree with TRBD1. The CDR3 extends over 14 amino acids. Trimming removed 8 bases from V and 4 bases from J; junction bases left unmatched: 6. The germline V gene encodes CDR1 SGHNT and CDR2 YENEEA. CDR3 bases: TGTGCCAGCTCACAGGGGGCTTTTTACAATGAGCAGTTCTTC. The encoded protein is CASSQGAFYNEQFF.

This chain links TRBV5-4 with TRBJ2-2; 9 positions agree with TRBD2. Germline V CDR1 and CDR2: SGHNT, YYREEE (reference sequence). This CDR3 is 14 amino acids long. J was trimmed by 7 bases and V by 3 bases; bases with no gene match: 4. In nucleotides, the CDR3 is TGTGCCAGCAGCTCGGGACTAGCAAGCGGGGAGCTGTTTTTT. Amino acid sequence: CASSSGLASGELFF.

As to this clone: The same CDR3 arises from other DNA sequences in this sample as well. This chain joins TRBV19 and TRBJ2-1; 7 positions match TRBD2. Germline CDR1 is LNHDA and CDR2 is SQIVND (reference sequence). The CDR3 covers 14 residues. V shed 6 bases and J 2 bases; nucleotides not matched to a gene: 4. The CDR3, as DNA: TGTGCCAGTAGCCCCGGGACTACCTACAATGAGCAGTTCTTC. Its translation is CASSPGTTYNEQFF.

In its sample, this clone was seen a few times. The chain combines TRBV6-5 with TRBJ1-4; the match to TRBD1 covers 10 bases. Trimming cost V 5 bases and J 4 bases; bases outside gene matches: 4. The germline CDR1 and CDR2 sequences are MNHEY and SVGAGI. The CDR3 consists of 15 residues. The CDR3 DNA is TGTGCCAGCAGTAATGGACAGGGGGGTAATGAAAAACTGTTTTTT. Encoded protein: CASSNGQGGNEKLFF.

A word on this clone: Other DNA variants within this sample encode the same CDR3. This rearrangement joins TRBV6-5 to TRBJ1-5; D might be TRBD1 (5 bases). Germline CDR1 MNHEY, CDR2 SVGAGI. CDR3 length: 15 amino acids. Trimming stripped 2 bases from V and 6 bases from J, with 14 bases between. The CDR3 DNA follows: TGTGCCAGCAGTTACGGGCAGGGAACTGGTCAGCCCCAGCATTTT. It translates to CASSYGQGTGQPQHF.

V usage is TRBV3-1 (or the pseudogene TRBV3-2) and J usage is TRBJ1-6; 7 nucleotides match TRBD1. The CDR3 is 16 amino acids. The V and J ends lost 4 bases and 9 bases, in that order; junction bases with no gene match: 12. The germline CDR1 and CDR2 sequences are LGHDT and YNNKEL (reference sequence). For the CDR3, the DNA is TGTGCCAGCAGCCCCCTCCGCAGACAGGGAGGTTCACCCCTCCACTTT. Its translation is CASSPLRRQGGSPLHF.

V usage is TRBV9 and J usage is TRBJ2-2; D might be TRBD2 (6 bases). The CDR3 consists of 15 residues. V shed 4 bases and J shed 3 bases, with 13 bases lying between them. Germline V gives CDR1 SGDLS, CDR2 YYNGEE. The CDR3 DNA is TGTGCCAGCAGCCCGTGGGGGGACGACACCGGGGAGCTGTTTTTT. Translating it yields CASSPWGDDTGELFF. Using reference TRBV9 and TRBJ2-2 for the parts outside the CDR3, the full variable domain is DSGVTQTPKHLITATGQRVTLRCSPRSGDLSVYWYQQSLDQGLQFLIQYYNGEERAKGNILERFSAQQFPDLHSELNLSSLELGDSALYFCASSPWGDDTGELFFGEGSRLTVL.